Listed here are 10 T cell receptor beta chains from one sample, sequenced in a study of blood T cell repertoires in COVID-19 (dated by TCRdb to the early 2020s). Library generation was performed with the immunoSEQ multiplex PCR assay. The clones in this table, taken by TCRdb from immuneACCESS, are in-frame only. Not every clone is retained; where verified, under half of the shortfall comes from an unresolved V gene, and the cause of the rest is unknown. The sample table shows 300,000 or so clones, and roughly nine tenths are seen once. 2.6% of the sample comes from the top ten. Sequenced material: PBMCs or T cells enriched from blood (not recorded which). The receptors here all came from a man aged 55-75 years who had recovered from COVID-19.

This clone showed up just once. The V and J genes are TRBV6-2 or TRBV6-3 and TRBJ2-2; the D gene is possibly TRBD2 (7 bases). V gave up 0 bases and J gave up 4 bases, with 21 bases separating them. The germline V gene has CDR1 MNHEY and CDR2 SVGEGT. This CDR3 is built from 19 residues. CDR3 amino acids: CASSYSNSPGGAVTGELFF. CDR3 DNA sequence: TGTGCCAGCAGTTACTCGAACTCCCCTGGGGGGGCGGTCACCGGGGAGCTGTTTTTT.

The CDR3, as DNA: TGTGCCAGCAGTTATTGGGGGCATGGTCAGCCCCAGCATTTT. Protein: CASSYWGHGQPQHF. The chain combines TRBV6-2 or TRBV6-3 with TRBJ1-5; weak D call: TRBD1 (6 bases). Germline V CDR1 and CDR2: MNHEY, SVGEGT. This CDR3 spans 14 amino acids. Deletions cut 3 bases from V and 6 bases from J, with 12 bases between.

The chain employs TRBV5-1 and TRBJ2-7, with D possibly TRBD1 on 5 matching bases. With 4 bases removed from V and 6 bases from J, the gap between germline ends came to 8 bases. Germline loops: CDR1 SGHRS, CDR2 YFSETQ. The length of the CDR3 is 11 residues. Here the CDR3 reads CASSDSSEQYF. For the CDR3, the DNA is TGCGCCAGCAGCGACAGCTCCGAGCAGTACTTC.

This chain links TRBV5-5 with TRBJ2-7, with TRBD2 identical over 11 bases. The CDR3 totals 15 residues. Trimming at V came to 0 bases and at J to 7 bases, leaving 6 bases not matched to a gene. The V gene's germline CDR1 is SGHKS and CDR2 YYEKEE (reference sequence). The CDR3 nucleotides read TGTGCCAGCAGCTTGGAACTAGCGGGAGTAAGGGAGCAGTACTTC. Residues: CASSLELAGVREQYF.

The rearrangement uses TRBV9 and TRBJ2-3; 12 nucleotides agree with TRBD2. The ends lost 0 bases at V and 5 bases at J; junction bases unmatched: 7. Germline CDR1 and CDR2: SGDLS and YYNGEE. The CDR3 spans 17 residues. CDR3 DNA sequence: TGTGCCAGCAGCGTAGGTCTAGCGGGGGGGCTTCAAGATACGCAGTATTTT. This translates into CASSVGLAGGLQDTQYF.

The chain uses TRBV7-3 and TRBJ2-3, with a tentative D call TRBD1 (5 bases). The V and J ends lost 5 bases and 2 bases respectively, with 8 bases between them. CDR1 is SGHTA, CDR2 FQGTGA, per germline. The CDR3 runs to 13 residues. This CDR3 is CASSPDNTDTQYF. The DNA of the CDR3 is TGTGCCAGCAGCCCGGACAACACAGATACGCAGTATTTT.

The CDR3 protein is CASSLGGRDGMRYF. CDR3 in DNA: TGCGCCAGCAGCTTGGGAGGGCGGGACGGTATGAGGTACTTC. The V gene is TRBV5-1, the J gene TRBJ2-7; tentatively, D is TRBD2 (6 bases). CDR3 length equals 14 residues. CDR1 and CDR2 from the germline V gene are SGHRS and YFSETQ. V lost 0 bases to trimming and J lost 12 bases, with 19 bases between them.

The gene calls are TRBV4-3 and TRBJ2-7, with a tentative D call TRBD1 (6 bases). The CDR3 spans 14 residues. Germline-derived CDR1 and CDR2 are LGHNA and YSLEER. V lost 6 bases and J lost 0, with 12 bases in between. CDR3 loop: CASSRSDSSYEQYF. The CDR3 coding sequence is TGCGCCAGCAGTAGATCGGACAGCTCCTACGAGCAGTACTTC.

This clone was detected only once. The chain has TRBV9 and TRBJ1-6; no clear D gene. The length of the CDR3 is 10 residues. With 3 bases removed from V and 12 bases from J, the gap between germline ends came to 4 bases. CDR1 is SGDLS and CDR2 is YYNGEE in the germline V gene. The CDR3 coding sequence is TGTGCCAGCAGCGCCAGACCCCTCCACTTT. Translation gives CASSARPLHF.

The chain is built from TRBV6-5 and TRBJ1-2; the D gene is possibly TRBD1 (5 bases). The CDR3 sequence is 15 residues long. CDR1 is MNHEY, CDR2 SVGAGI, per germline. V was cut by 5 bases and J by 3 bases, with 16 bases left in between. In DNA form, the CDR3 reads TGTGCCAGCAGTACTTCAGGGTCCGTTGACTATGGCTACACCTTC. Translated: CASSTSGSVDYGYTF.